The 2 T cell receptor beta chains presented below share a single source sample, sequenced in a study of T cell responses to AZD1222 COVID-19 vaccine. Repertoires were generated with immunoSEQ multiplex PCR, while TCRdb's copy carries only in-frame clones and drops some. Here the sample spans approximately 150,000 clones, roughly 87% being singletons. The sequencing used peripheral blood, collected 28 days after the second AZD1222 dose. These receptor sequences come from an adult who received the AZD1222 COVID-19 vaccine.

This chain joins TRBV4-1 and TRBJ1-1, with D possibly being TRBD1 (5 bases). This CDR3 spans 15 amino acids. Germline CDR1 MGHRA, CDR2 YSYEKL. V was pared by 0 bases and J by 4 bases, with 12 bases between. The CDR3 loop reads CASSQEGLWSTEAFF. CDR3 nucleotide sequence: TGCGCCAGCAGCCAAGAGGGACTCTGGAGCACTGAAGCTTTCTTT.

The chain links TRBV7-2 to TRBJ1-6; D is ambiguous. Trimming cost V 1 base and J 9 bases, with 13 bases left between them. This CDR3 has 15 residues. Germline loops: CDR1 SGHTA, CDR2 FQGNSA. CDR3 nucleotide sequence: TGTGCCAGCAGCTTAGTATACGGGTCGGGTTCACCCCTCCACTTT. Translation: CASSLVYGSGSPLHF. The full variable domain, its missing parts supplied by reference TRBV7-2 and TRBJ1-6, is GAGVSQSPSNKVTEKGKDVELRCDPISGHTALYWYRQSLGQGLEFLIYFQGNSAPDKSGLPSDRFSAERTGGSVSTLTIQRTQQEDSAVYLCASSLVYGSGSPLHFGNGTRLTVT.